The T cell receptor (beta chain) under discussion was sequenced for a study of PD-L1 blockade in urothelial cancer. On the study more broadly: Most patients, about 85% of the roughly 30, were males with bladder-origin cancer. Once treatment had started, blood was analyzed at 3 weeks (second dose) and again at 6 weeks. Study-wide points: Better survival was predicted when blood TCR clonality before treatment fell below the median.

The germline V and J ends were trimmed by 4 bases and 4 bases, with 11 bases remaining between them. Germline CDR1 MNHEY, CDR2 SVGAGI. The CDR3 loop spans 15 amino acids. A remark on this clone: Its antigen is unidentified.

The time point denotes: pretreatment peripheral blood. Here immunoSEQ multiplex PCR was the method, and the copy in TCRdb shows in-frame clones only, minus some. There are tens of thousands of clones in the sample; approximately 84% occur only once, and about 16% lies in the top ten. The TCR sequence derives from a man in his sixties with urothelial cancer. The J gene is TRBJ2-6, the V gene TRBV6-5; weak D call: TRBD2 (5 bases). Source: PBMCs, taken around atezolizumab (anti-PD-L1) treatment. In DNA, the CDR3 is TGTGCCAGCAGTTTTGGACTTCGGGGGGCCAACGTCCTGACTTTC. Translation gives CASSFGLRGANVLTF.